Presented here are 13 T cell receptor beta chains from one specimen sequenced in a study of graft-versus-host responses after intestinal transplantation. For these receptors, no antigen is known. The assay was immunoSEQ multiplex PCR, and TCRdb's table has in-frame clones only and misses some. The table records 85,000 to 100,000 clones, 75% to 95% of them present only once. Sequences were derived from unstimulated CD4+ T cells sorted from spleen or lymph node cells, sampled before transplant. The receptors come from a human donor who was the organ donor for an intestinal transplant.

J is TRBJ2-3 and V is TRBV7-9; 7 bases align to TRBD2. The CDR3 consists of 16 residues. Germline assignment: CDR1 SEHNR and CDR2 FQNEAQ (reference sequence). V shed 3 bases and J 2 bases; nucleotides not matched to a gene: 8. The CDR3 spells CASSFPREALTDTQYF. The CDR3 bases are TGTGCCAGCAGCTTTCCCCGGGAGGCCCTCACAGATACGCAGTATTTT. Filled out from reference TRBV7-9 and TRBJ2-3, the complete variable domain reads DTGVSQNPRHKITKRGQNVTFRCDPISEHNRLYWYRQTLGQGPEFLTYFQNEAQLEKSRLLSDRFSAERPKGSFSTLEIQRTEQGDSAMYLCASSFPREALTDTQYFGPGTRLTVL.

The chain uses TRBV28 and TRBJ1-6, with TRBD1 identical over 8 bases. The CDR3 has 15 amino acids. Germline trimming cut 7 bases from V and 10 bases from J; bases unmatched to any gene: 12. Germline loops: CDR1 MDHEN, CDR2 SYDVKM. CDR3 bases: TGTGCCAGCATAAGACTGGGACAGGCCGGCTCACCCCTCCACTTT. Residues: CASIRLGQAGSPLHF. The full variable domain, in which reference TRBV28 and TRBJ1-6 provide the parts outside the CDR3, is DVKVTQSSRYLVKRTGEKVFLECVQDMDHENMFWYRQDPGLGLRLIYFSYDVKMKEKGDIPEGYSVSREKKERFSLILESASTNQTSMYLCASIRLGQAGSPLHFGNGTRLTVT.

This chain connects TRBV7-3 to TRBJ1-2, with TRBD1 as a possible D gene (5 bases). The CDR3 has 15 residues. Germline V lookup: CDR1 SGHTA, CDR2 FQGTGA. V gave up 6 bases and J gave up 4 bases, with 18 bases separating them. CDR3 loop: CASRGLAGRGYGYTF. The CDR3 coding sequence is TGTGCCAGCAGGGGTCTTGCGGGACGAGGCTATGGCTACACCTTC.

The V call is TRBV27, the J call TRBJ2-7, with 10 bases matching TRBD1. The CDR3 sequence is 15 residues long. The V gene end was trimmed by 6 bases and the J gene end by 0 bases; junction bases not matched to a gene: 5. Per germline, CDR1 MNHEY and CDR2 SMNVEV (reference sequence). CDR3 bases: TGTGCCAGCAGGCCCGGGACAGGGGTCTCCTACGAGCAGTACTTC. Protein product: CASRPGTGVSYEQYF.

The V gene is TRBV10-2, the J gene TRBJ2-7; D is uncertain. This CDR3 region has 11 residues. Trimming shortened V by 6 bases and J by 6 bases, and 9 bases separated the two germline ends. Germline V gene lookup returns CDR1 WSHSY and CDR2 SAAADI. For the CDR3, the DNA is TGCGCCAGCAGGCGAGAACGCGAGCAGTACTTC. Encoded protein: CASRREREQYF.

The CDR3 nucleotides read TGTGCCAGCAGCGTAGCTCCGGGCGGGGGGGAGACCCAGTACTTC. Translation gives CASSVAPGGGETQYF. The V call is TRBV9, the J call TRBJ2-5, with 8 bases lining up with TRBD2. This CDR3 is 15 amino acids long. The germline gives CDR1 SGDLS, CDR2 YYNGEE. With 0 bases clipped from V and 5 bases from J, the junction kept 6 bases outside the gene matches.

The chain joins TRBV28 to TRBJ1-1; 9 nucleotides match TRBD1. V lost 6 bases and J lost 5; bases outside the gene matches: 7. Germline V gene sequence: CDR1 MDHEN, CDR2 SYDVKM. This CDR3 comprises 14 residues. The CDR3 protein is CASRIQGARTEAFF. The CDR3 DNA reads as TGTGCCAGCAGGATACAGGGGGCACGGACTGAAGCTTTCTTT.

The chain links TRBV27 to TRBJ1-1; D uncertain. V was shortened by 3 bases and J by 2 bases, with 7 bases between the two germline ends. Germline V CDR1 and CDR2: MNHEY, SMNVEV (reference sequence). The length of the CDR3 is 13 residues. The CDR3 DNA reads as TGTGCCAGCAGTTTCCTAGATAACACTGAAGCTTTCTTT. Its translation is CASSFLDNTEAFF.

This clone turned up a few times. The V gene is TRBV10-3, the J gene TRBJ2-7; D is possibly TRBD2 (6 bases). The CDR3 totals 12 residues. Germline lookup yields CDR1 ENHRY and CDR2 SYGVKD. V was clipped by 4 bases and J by 12 bases, with 16 bases between them. CDR3 DNA: TGTGCCATCAGTGCGGAGGGCCGCTGGGGGTACTTC. It yields the protein CAISAEGRWGYF.

The chain carries TRBV11-2 and TRBJ2-4; 8 bases are shared with TRBD2. The germline V gene has CDR1 SGHAT and CDR2 FQNNGV. The V segment lost 5 bases and the J segment 9 bases; nucleotides outside the gene matches: 12. The CDR3 has 15 residues. The CDR3 reads CASSQTGTSLGIQYF. The CDR3 DNA reads as TGTGCCAGCAGCCAAACCGGGACTAGTTTAGGCATTCAGTACTTC. Full variable domain (outside the CDR3, taken from reference TRBV11-2 and TRBJ2-4): EAGVAQSPRYKIIEKRQSVAFWCNPISGHATLYWYQQILGQGPKLLIQFQNNGVVDDSQLPKDRFSAERLKGVDSTLKIQPAKLEDSAVYLCASSQTGTSLGIQYFGAGTRLSVL.

Only a few counts were recorded for this clone. The rearrangement uses TRBV5-1 and TRBJ2-5; 11 bases are shared with TRBD2. The CDR3 covers 14 residues. In germline, CDR1 is SGHRS, CDR2 YFSETQ. The J segment lost 5 bases and the V segment lost 4 bases, leaving 4 bases of the junction unmatched. CDR3 protein: CASSTGLAVETQYF. As DNA, the CDR3 is TGCGCCAGCAGCACGGGACTAGCGGTGGAGACCCAGTACTTC.

The rearrangement joins TRBV18 to TRBJ1-5; D is unclear. The CDR3 consists of 15 residues. Germline CDR1 reads KGHSH; CDR2 reads LQKENI. V was trimmed by 2 bases and J by 3 bases, leaving 11 bases between them. The DNA for the CDR3 is TGTGCCAGCTCACCATATTCAGGATTCAATCAGCCCCAGCATTTT. Amino acid sequence: CASSPYSGFNQPQHF.

This clone was seen a single time. This chain joins TRBV30 and TRBJ2-5; D unresolved. Between the trimmed V and J ends, which lost 1 base and 1 base, there was a span of 10 bases. CDR3 length equals 14 residues. Per the germline V gene, CDR1 is GTSNPN and CDR2 is SVGIG (reference sequence). CDR3 protein: CAWSDRSFQETQYF. The CDR3, as DNA: TGTGCCTGGAGTGATCGGAGTTTCCAAGAGACCCAGTACTTC. Complete variable domain (other parts from reference TRBV30 and TRBJ2-5): SQTIHQWPATLVQPVGSPLSLECTVEGTSNPNLYWYRQAAGRGLQLLFYSVGIGQISSEVPQNLSASRPQDRQFILSSKKLLLSDSGFYLCAWSDRSFQETQYFGPGTRLLVL.